This note documents a single T cell receptor (beta chain) sequence. What antigen it recognizes has not been identified. No much larger clonotype is one base removed from it; base qualities were not supplied. V drops 3 bases and J drops 8 bases, leaving 6 bases in between. The CDR3 holds 11 amino acids from the cysteine to the phenylalanine. Just CDR3 DNA is preserved here, 33 bases in frame from base 1. For CDR1 and CDR2, the germline V gene lists MGHDK and SYGVNS. The entry originates in a study of blood T cells in healthy people across ages (dated by TCRdb to between 2015 and 2016). Regarding the complete study: In model experiments, template switching captured about one uniquely barcoded TCR beta cDNA molecule for every two T cells. The study measured age-related changes in TCR beta repertoire diversity using deep sequencing normalized with unique cDNA molecular identifiers. The donors were divided into four age groups: young (average 16 years), middle-aged (around 37), aged (approximately 59) and long-lived (more than 75). Using the same blood draw, the study looked at two additional independent replicas of 1 million unique cDNA reads for two donors, one aged 18 to 29 and the other aged 80 or older. Paper-wide results and their limitations: Because donor CMV infection status was unknown, age-related changes in expanded clonotypes were potentially confounded. Because profiling used bulk unsorted PBMCs, naive and antigen-experienced compartments could not be compared conclusively. There was a strong correlation between observed TCR beta diversity and the percentage of naive T cells measured by flow cytometry. Estimates of total diversity based on one million sequenced T cells were considered lower bounds and underestimates. The long-lived group showed more naive CD4+ T cells, fewer expanded clones and increased TCR diversity than the aged group, suggesting age selection. As age increased, observed TCR beta diversity per million T cells dropped in a roughly linear way, and a significant reduction was already evident by age about 36.

The library was made by 5' RACE. Sequencer: Illumina HiSeq 2500. A second roughly 7 to 11 cycle PCR used a sample-barcoded 5' primer and a J-beta primer mix. Each TCR beta cDNA molecule received a unique molecular identifier from a template-switch 5' adaptor carrying 12 random nucleotides. Each sample yielded at least 3 million CDR3-containing paired-end reads. First-strand cDNA was synthesized from all RNA with the Mint cDNA synthesis kit, primed by a TRBC-specific oligonucleotide. Following uracil-DNA glycosylase treatment, a first 18-cycle PCR with universal primers M1SS and BC2_uni_R was performed on all cDNA. In the paper's pipeline: For normalization, 1 million high-quality reads, each with a distinct molecular identifier, were randomly selected from each sample. Instead of being binned into consensus sequences, reads that shared molecular identifiers were thrown out. MiTCR, run with a Q25 quality threshold and the strictest error-elimination algorithm, handled CDR3 identification, clonotype clustering and error correction. A nonparametric unseen species model with Euler transformation was used to estimate a lower bound on total TCR beta diversity. TCRdb trimmed the raw reads at Q25, called clones with MiXCR and kept productive beta chains. CDR3 protein sequences are deduplicated, and each keeps its most common genes and DNA. These V and J calls rely on TCRdb rather than the paper's analysis. This sample is represented by some 890,000 distinct CDR3 sequences; 25% to 30% of them were singletons. The biggest ten clones account for roughly 10% of the sample.

Donors were a few dozen systemically healthy Caucasian individuals from Russia aged roughly 6 to 95 years. Ten milliliters of peripheral blood were drawn from each donor into EDTA-treated Vacutainer tubes. PBMCs were isolated by Ficoll-Paque density-gradient centrifugation, with at least 7 million obtained per sample. Total RNA, at least 5.5 micrograms per sample, was extracted from PBMCs with Trizol reagent. For every donor, flow cytometry on a PBMC aliquot measured the percentage of naive CD45RAhigh/CD27high T cells. This sample also appeared in a second study, on T cells of mothers and their children. The second investigation adds: The donors were nine systemically healthy Caucasian individuals, made up of three mothers and their six children. cDNA synthesis consumed the entire amount of extracted RNA, loaded at around 1.5 ug RNA in each 15 ul reaction. In the second PCR, sample barcodes and 2-4 random nucleotides were introduced via the M1S primer. Each mother yielded over 9.5 million TCR beta CDR3 reads and each child 2.5 million to 3.5 million reads. Thymic selection similarly shapes TCR recombination output in related and unrelated pairs, with minor effect from inherited differences. Normalized repertoire overlap was always found to be slightly, but never significantly, higher in related mother-child pairs than in unrelated mother-child pairs. With a sensitivity of approximately 100 clones per million clonotypes, no persistent microchimeric T cell clones were detected. The study used deep NGS to compare TCR beta repertoires of mothers and children, seeking features distinguishing related mother-child pairs from unrelated individuals. Mothers averaged approximately 40 +/- 4 years of age and children averaged about 10 +/- 4 years. After adapters were ligated using NEBNext reagents, the libraries underwent 100+100 nt paired-end sequencing on an Illumina HiSeq 2000. To prevent cross-contamination, the mother and child libraries were prepared one month apart and sequenced in separate runs. For each donor, between about 450,000 and 2,300,000 distinct TCR beta clonotypes were identified. Naive TCR beta clonotypes were estimated from low-frequency clonotypes matched to each donor's FACS-determined naive share, without sorting.

The TCR sequence derives from a woman in her 40s in good health. In this chain, TRBV25-1 is recombined with TRBJ2-3; too little of a D gene remains to name it. Sequencing input: blood. The sequenced DNA: TGTGCCAGCAGTGATCAAGTTACGCAGTATTTT. It translates to CASSDQVTQYF.